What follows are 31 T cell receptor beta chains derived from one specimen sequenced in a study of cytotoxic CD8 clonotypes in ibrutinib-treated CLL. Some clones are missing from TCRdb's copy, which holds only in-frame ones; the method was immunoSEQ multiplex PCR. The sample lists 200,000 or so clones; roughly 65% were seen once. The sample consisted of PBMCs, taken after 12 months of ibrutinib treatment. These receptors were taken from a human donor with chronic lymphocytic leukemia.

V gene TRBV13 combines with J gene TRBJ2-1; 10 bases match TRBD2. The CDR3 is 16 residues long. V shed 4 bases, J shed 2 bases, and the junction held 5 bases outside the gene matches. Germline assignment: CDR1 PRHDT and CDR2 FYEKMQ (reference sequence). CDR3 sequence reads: CASSSQAGGAYNEQFF. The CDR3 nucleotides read TGTGCCAGCAGCTCTCAAGCGGGAGGGGCCTACAATGAGCAGTTCTTC.

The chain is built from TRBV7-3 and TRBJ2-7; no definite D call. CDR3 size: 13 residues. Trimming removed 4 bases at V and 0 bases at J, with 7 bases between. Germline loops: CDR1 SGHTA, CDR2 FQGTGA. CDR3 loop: CASSSVNSYEQYF. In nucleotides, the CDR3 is TGTGCCAGCAGCTCGGTAAACTCCTACGAGCAGTACTTC.

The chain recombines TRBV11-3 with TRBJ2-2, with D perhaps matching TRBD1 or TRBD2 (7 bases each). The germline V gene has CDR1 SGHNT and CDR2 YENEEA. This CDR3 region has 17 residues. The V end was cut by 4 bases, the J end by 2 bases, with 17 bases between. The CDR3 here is CASSSRGDSKNTGELFF. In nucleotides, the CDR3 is TGTGCCAGCAGCTCCCGGGGGGACAGCAAAAACACCGGGGAGCTGTTTTTT.

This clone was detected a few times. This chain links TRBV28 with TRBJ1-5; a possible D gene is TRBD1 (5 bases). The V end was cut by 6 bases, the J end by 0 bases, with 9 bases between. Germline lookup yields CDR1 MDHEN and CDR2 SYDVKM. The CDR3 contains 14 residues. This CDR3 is CASRGPYSNQPQHF. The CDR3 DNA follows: TGTGCCAGCAGGGGACCATATAGCAATCAGCCCCAGCATTTT.

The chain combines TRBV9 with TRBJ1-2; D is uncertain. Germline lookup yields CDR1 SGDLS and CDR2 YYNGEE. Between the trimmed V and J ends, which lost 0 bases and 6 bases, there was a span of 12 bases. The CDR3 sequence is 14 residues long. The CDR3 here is CASSVAPRIHGYTF. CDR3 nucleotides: TGTGCCAGCAGCGTAGCCCCGAGAATCCATGGCTACACCTTC.

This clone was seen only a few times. CDR3 sequence: CASSQESSGGYEQYF. The CDR3 bases are TGTGCCAGCAGCCAAGAGTCTAGCGGGGGTTACGAGCAGTACTTC. This rearrangement joins TRBV4-2 to TRBJ2-7, with TRBD2 identical over 10 bases. Germline CDR1 is LGHNA and CDR2 is YNFKEQ. This CDR3 has 15 amino acids. The J segment lost 4 bases and the V segment lost 0 bases, leaving 3 bases of the junction unmatched.

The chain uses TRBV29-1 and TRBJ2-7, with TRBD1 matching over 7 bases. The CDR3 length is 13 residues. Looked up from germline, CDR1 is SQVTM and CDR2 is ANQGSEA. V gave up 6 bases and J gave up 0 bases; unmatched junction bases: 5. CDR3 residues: CSVQGKSSYEQYF. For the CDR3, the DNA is TGCAGCGTACAGGGGAAGAGCTCCTACGAGCAGTACTTC.

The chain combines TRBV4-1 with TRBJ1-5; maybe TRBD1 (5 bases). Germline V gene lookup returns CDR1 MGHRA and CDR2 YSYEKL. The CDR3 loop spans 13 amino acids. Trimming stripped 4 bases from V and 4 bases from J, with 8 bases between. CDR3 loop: CASSRQSNQPQHF. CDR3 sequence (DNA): TGCGCCAGCAGCCGACAGTCAAATCAGCCCCAGCATTTT.

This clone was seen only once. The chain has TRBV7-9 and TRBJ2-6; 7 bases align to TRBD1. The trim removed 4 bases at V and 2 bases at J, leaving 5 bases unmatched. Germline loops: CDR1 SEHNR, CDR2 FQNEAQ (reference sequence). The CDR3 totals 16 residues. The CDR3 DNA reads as TGTGCCAGCAGCTATTACAGGGGTGCTGGGGCCAACGTCCTGACTTTC. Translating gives CASSYYRGAGANVLTF.

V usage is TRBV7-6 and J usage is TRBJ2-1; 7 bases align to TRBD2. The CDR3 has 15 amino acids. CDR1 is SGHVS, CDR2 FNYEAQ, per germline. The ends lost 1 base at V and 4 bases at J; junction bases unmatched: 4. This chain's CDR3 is CASSLGLAAYNEQFF. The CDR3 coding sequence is TGTGCCAGCAGCTTAGGGCTAGCGGCTTACAATGAGCAGTTCTTC. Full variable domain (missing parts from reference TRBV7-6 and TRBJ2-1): GAGVSQSPRYKVTKRGQDVALRCDPISGHVSLYWYRQALGQGPEFLTYFNYEAQQDKSGLPNDRFSAERPEGSISTLTIQRTEQRDSAMYRCASSLGLAAYNEQFFGPGTRLTVL.

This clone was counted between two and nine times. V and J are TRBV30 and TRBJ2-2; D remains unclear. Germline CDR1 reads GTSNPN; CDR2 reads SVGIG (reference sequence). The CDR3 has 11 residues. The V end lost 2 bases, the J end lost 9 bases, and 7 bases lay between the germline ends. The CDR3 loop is CAWSKTRELFF. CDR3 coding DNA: TGTGCCTGGAGTAAAACGCGGGAGCTGTTTTTT. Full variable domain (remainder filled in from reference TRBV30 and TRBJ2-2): SQTIHQWPATLVQPVGSPLSLECTVEGTSNPNLYWYRQAAGRGLQLLFYSVGIGQISSEVPQNLSASRPQDRQFILSSKKLLLSDSGFYLCAWSKTRELFFGEGSRLTVL.

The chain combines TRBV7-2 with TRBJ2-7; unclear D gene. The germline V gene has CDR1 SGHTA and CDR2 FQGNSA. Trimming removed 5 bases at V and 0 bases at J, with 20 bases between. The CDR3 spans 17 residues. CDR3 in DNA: TGTGCCAGCAGCCCCTCAACGACGTCACCCTACTCCTACGAGCAGTACTTC. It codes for CASSPSTTSPYSYEQYF.

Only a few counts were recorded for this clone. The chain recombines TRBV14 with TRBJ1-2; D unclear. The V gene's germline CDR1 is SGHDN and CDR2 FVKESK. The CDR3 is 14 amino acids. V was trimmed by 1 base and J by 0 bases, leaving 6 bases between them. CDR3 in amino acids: CASSQGIPNYGYTF. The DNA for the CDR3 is TGTGCCAGCAGCCAAGGGATCCCTAACTATGGCTACACCTTC.

The CDR3 DNA sequence: TGTGCCTGGGGGAAAGGGGGTAAGAGTGGCTACACCTTC. Translation gives CAWGKGGKSGYTF. The gene calls are TRBV30 and TRBJ1-2; tentatively, D is TRBD1 (6 bases). Looked up from germline, CDR1 is GTSNPN and CDR2 is SVGIG (reference sequence). Between the trimmed V and J ends, which lost 5 bases and 7 bases, there was a span of 17 bases. CDR3 length: 13 amino acids. The full variable domain, completed using reference TRBV30 and TRBJ1-2, is SQTIHQWPATLVQPVGSPLSLECTVEGTSNPNLYWYRQAAGRGLQLLFYSVGIGQISSEVPQNLSASRPQDRQFILSSKKLLLSDSGFYLCAWGKGGKSGYTFGSGTRLTVV.

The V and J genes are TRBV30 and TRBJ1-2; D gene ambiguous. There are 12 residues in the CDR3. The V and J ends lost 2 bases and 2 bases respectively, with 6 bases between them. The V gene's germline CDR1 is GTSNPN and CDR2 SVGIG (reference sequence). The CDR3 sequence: CAWSYVNYGYTF. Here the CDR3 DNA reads TGTGCCTGGAGTTACGTCAACTATGGCTACACCTTC.

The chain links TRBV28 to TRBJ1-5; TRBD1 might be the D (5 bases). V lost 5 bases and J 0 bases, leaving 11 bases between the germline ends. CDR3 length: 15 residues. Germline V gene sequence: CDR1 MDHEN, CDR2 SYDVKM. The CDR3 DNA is TGTGCCAGCAGTCCGACAGAATATAGCAATCAGCCCCAGCATTTT. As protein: CASSPTEYSNQPQHF.

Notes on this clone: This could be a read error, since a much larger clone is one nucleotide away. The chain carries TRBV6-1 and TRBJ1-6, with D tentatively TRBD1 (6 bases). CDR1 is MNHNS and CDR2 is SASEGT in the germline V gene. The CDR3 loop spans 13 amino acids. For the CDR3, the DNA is TGTGCCGGACGACAGGTTTTTGGCTCACCCCTCTACTTT. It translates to CAGRQVFGSPLYF.

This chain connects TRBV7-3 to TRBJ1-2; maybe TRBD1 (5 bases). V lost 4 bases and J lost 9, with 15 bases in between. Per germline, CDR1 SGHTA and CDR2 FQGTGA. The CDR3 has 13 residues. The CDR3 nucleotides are TGTGCCAGCAGCTCACTCAGGGTGCAAAGCTACACCTTC. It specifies CASSSLRVQSYTF.

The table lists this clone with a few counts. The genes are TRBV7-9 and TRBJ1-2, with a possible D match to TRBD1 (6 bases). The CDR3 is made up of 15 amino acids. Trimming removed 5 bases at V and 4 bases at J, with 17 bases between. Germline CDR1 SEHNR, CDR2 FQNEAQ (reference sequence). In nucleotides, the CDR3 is TGTGCCAGCAGCGGGACCCGAACAGGGCGCTATGGCTACACCTTC. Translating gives CASSGTRTGRYGYTF.

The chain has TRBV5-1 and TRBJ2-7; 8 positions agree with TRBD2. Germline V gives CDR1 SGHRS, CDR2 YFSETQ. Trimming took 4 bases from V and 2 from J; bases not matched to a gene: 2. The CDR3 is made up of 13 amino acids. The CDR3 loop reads CASSTSGAYEQYF. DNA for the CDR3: TGCGCCAGCAGCACTAGCGGAGCCTACGAGCAGTACTTC.

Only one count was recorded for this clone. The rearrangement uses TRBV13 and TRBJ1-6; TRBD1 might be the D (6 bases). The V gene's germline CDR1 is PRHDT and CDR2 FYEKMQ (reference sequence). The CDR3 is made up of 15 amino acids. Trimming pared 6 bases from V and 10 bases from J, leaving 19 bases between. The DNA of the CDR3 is TGTGCCAGCAGTTCTCGACCCTCAGGGGCGTCACCCCTCCACTTT. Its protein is CASSSRPSGASPLHF.

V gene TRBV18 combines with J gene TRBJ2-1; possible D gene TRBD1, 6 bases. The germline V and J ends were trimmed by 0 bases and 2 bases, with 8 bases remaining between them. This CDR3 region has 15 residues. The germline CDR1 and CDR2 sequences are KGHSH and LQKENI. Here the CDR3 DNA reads TGTGCCAGCTCACCACCGGGACATACCTACAATGAGCAGTTCTTC. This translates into CASSPPGHTYNEQFF.

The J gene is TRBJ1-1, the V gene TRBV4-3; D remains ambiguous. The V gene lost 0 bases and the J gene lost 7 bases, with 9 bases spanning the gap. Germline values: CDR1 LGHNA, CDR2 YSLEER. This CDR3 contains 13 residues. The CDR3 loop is CASSQDLNDEAFF. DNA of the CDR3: TGCGCCAGCAGCCAAGATTTGAACGATGAAGCTTTCTTT.

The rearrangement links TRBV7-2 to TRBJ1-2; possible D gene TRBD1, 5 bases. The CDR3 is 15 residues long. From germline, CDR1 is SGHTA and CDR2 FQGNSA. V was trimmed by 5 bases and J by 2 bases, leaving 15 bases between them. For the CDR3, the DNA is TGTGCCAGCAGCGAAAGCCCAGGGAAAAACTATGGCTACACCTTC. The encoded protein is CASSESPGKNYGYTF.

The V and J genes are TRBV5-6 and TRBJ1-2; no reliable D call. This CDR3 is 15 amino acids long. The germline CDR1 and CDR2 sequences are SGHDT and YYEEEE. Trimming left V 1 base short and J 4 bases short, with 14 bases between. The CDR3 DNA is TGTGCCAGCAGCTTGTCCCGGCAGATCTTCTATGGCTACACCTTC. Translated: CASSLSRQIFYGYTF.

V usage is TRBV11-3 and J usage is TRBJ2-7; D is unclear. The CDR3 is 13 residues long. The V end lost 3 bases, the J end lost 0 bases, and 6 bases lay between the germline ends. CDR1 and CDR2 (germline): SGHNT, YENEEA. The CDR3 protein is CASSFRSSYEQYF. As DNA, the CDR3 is TGTGCCAGCAGCTTTCGAAGCTCCTACGAGCAGTACTTC.

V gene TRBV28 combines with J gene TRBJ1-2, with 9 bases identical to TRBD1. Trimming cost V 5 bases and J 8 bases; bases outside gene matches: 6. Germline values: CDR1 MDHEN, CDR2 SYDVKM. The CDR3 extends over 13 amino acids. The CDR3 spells CASSEQGARGYTF. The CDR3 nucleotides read TGTGCCAGCAGTGAACAGGGGGCGAGGGGCTACACCTTC.

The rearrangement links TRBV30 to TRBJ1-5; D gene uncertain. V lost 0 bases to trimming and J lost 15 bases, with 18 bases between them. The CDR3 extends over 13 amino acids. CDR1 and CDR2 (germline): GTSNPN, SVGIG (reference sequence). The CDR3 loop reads CAWSVRLEAERHF. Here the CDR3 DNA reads TGTGCCTGGAGTGTACGTCTCGAGGCGGAGCGGCATTTT.

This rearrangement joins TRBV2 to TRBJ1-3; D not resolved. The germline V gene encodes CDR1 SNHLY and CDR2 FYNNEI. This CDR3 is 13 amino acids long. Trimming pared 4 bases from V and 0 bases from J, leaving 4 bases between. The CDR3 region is CASSASSGNTIYF. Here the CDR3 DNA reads TGTGCCAGCAGTGCGAGCTCTGGAAACACCATATATTTT.

This CDR3 is CASSPGLAMMNTEAFF. CDR3 DNA: TGTGCCAGCAGCCCCGGACTGGCGATGATGAACACTGAAGCTTTCTTT. The J gene is TRBJ1-1, the V gene TRBV7-8; D is unresolved. Per germline, CDR1 SGHVS and CDR2 FQNEAQ. Trimming took off 5 bases at V and 0 bases at J, with 16 bases between the two ends. This CDR3 has 16 residues.

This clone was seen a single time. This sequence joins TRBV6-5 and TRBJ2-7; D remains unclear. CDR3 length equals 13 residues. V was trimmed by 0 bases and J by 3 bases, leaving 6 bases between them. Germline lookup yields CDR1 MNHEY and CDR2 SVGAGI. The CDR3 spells CASSYSSFYEQYF. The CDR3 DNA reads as TGTGCCAGCAGTTACTCATCTTTCTACGAGCAGTACTTC.